This T cell receptor (beta chain) was observed in a study of HIV-infected patients and healthy controls. Each CDR3 protein is one row after TCRdb ran MiXCR on the 5' RACE reads. In the table there are some 20,000 distinct CDR3 sequences, around 20% of which are singletons. V dropped 2 bases and J dropped 1 base, with 4 bases sitting between them. Germline CDR1 and CDR2: MNHEY and SMNVEV (reference sequence). The CDR3 totals 13 residues. Many counts were recorded for this clonotype. This chain joins TRBV27 and TRBJ2-3; D is ambiguous. The sequenced sample consisted of CD8+ T cells from blood. The TCR comes from a human donor in good health. CDR3 region: CASSLRRTDTQYF. CDR3 nucleotides: TGTGCCAGCAGTTTACGACGCACAGATACGCAGTATTTT.